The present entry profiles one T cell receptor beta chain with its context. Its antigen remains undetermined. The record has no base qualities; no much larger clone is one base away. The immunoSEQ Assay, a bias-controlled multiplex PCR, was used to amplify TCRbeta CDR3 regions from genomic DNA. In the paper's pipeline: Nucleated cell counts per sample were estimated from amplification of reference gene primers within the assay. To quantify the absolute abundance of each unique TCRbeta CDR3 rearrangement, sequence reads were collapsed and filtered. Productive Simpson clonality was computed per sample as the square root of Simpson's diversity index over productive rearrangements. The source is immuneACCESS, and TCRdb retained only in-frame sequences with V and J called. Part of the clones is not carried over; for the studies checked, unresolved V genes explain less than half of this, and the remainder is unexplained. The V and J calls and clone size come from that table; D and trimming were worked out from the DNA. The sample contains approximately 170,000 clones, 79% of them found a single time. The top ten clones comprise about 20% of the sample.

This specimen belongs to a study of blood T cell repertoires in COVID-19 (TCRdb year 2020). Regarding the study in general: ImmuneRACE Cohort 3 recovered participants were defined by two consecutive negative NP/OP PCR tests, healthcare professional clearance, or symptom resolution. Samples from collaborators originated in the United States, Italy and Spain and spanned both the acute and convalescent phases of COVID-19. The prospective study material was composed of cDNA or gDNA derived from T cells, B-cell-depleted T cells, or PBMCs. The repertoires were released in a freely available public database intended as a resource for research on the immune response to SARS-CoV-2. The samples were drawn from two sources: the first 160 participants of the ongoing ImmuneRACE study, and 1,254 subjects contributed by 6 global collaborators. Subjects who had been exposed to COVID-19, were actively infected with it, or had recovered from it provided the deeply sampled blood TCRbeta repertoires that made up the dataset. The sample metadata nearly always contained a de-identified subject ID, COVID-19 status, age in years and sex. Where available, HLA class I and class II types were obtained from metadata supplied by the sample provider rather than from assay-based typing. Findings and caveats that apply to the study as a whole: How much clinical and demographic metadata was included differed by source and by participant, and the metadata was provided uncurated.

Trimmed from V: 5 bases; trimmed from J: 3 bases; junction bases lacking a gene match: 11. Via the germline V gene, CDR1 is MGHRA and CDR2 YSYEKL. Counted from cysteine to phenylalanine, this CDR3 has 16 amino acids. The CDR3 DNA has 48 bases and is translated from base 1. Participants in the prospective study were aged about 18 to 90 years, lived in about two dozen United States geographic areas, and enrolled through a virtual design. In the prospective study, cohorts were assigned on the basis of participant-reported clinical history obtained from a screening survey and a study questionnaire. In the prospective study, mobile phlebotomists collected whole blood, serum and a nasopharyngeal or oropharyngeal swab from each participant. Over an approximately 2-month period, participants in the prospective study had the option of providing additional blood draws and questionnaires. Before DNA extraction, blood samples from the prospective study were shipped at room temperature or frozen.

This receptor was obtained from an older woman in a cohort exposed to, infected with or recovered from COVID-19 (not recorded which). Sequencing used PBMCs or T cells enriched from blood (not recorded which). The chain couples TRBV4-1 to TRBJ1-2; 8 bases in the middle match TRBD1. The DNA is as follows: TGCGCCAGCAGCACTGGACAGGGATGGCGGGACTATGGCTACACCTTC. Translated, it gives CASSTGQGWRDYGYTF.